The 8 T cell receptor beta chains presented below share a single source sample, sequenced in a study of cytomegalovirus exposure and HLA in healthy donors. Assay: immunoSEQ multiplex PCR; the TCRdb copy retains only in-frame clones and omits some. The sample consists of about 72,000 clones, 94% of them appearing once. Sequencing was carried out using PBMCs. These receptors originate from a woman aged 18 to 35 in good health and CMV-seronegative.

The chain combines TRBV30 with TRBJ2-7, with 8 bases lining up with TRBD1. Losses at the gene ends were 5 bases for V and 3 bases for J; bases not matched to a gene: 12. The germline gives CDR1 GTSNPN, CDR2 SVGIG (reference sequence). The CDR3 consists of 15 residues. CDR3: CAWVGSGQAIYEQYF. The CDR3 DNA follows: TGTGCCTGGGTCGGGTCGGGACAGGCCATCTACGAGCAGTACTTC.

This sequence joins TRBV9 and TRBJ1-2, with a weak D call TRBD1 (5 bases). V lost 0 bases and J 4 bases, leaving 7 bases between the germline ends. Germline loops: CDR1 SGDLS, CDR2 YYNGEE. The CDR3 runs 13 residues. The CDR3 loop reads CASSVGQSYGYTF. CDR3 bases: TGTGCCAGCAGCGTAGGACAGTCCTATGGCTACACCTTC.

This chain joins TRBV9 and TRBJ2-7; 7 bases align to TRBD2. Germline V gives CDR1 SGDLS, CDR2 YYNGEE. The CDR3 is made up of 14 amino acids. J was trimmed by 3 bases and V by 0 bases; bases with no gene match: 3. In DNA form, the CDR3 reads TGTGCCAGCAGCGTAGGCCCGGGGGGCTACGAGCAGTACTTC. Encoded protein: CASSVGPGGYEQYF.

The chain joins TRBV7-8 to TRBJ1-2, with unresolved D. Trimming removed 3 bases at V and 8 bases at J, with 16 bases between. The length of the CDR3 is 14 residues. Germline CDR1 reads SGHVS; CDR2 reads FQNEAQ. CDR3 in amino acids: CASSFTSGIPGYTF. The CDR3 DNA reads as TGTGCCAGCAGCTTCACTTCCGGGATACCAGGCTACACCTTC.

The chain combines TRBV9 with TRBJ1-3, with D unclear. V gave up 0 bases and J gave up 1 base, with 8 bases separating them. Germline V gene data show CDR1 as SGDLS and CDR2 as YYNGEE. The CDR3 contains 15 residues. CDR3 sequence: CASSVATGSGNTIYF. In nucleotides, the CDR3 is TGTGCCAGCAGCGTAGCTACGGGGTCTGGAAACACCATATATTTT.

J is TRBJ1-4 and V is TRBV5-1, with D possibly TRBD1 on 6 matching bases. This CDR3 region has 15 residues. V lost 9 bases and J 8 bases, leaving 23 bases between the germline ends. Per germline, CDR1 SGHRS and CDR2 YFSETQ. CDR3 in DNA: TGCGCCACCTCGGAGACCGGGGGGCAGGAGGAAAAACTGTTTTTT. Amino acid sequence: CATSETGGQEEKLFF. Drawing the rest from reference TRBV5-1 and TRBJ1-4, the complete variable domain is KAGVTQTPRYLIKTRGQQVTLSCSPISGHRSVSWYQQTPGQGLQFLFEYFSETQRNKGNFPGRFSGRQFSNSRSEMNVSTLELGDSALYLCATSETGGQEEKLFFGSGTQLSVL.

This chain joins TRBV2 and TRBJ1-2; 8 bases match TRBD1. The CDR3 covers 14 residues. The germline gives CDR1 SNHLY, CDR2 FYNNEI. J gave up 4 bases and V 5 bases, and 6 bases lay outside the gene matches. CDR3 sequence: CASSSQGVSYGYTF. The CDR3 DNA is TGTGCCAGCAGTTCACAGGGGGTGAGCTATGGCTACACCTTC.

The J gene is TRBJ1-1, the V gene TRBV14, with D tentatively TRBD1 (6 bases). The CDR3 is made up of 16 amino acids. Germline V gene lookup returns CDR1 SGHDN and CDR2 FVKESK. V lost 2 bases to trimming and J lost 0 bases, with 13 bases between them. The CDR3 DNA sequence: TGTGCCAGCAGCCAACCCCCGACAGGCCTGAACACTGAAGCTTTCTTT. This encodes CASSQPPTGLNTEAFF.